The 19 T cell receptor beta chains listed next were all sequenced from one sample in a study of cytomegalovirus exposure and HLA in healthy donors. PCR was performed using 60 Vbeta and 13 Jbeta primers. Here immunoSEQ multiplex PCR was the method, and the copy in TCRdb shows in-frame clones only, minus some. The sample shows some 180,000 clones, around 82% of them seen only once. Material: PBMCs. The origin of the receptors is a woman between 25 and 40 years old in good health and CMV-seropositive.

The chain recombines TRBV30 with TRBJ2-2; the D is unclear. Trimming took off 2 bases at V and 1 base at J, with 14 bases between the two ends. CDR1 and CDR2 (germline): GTSNPN, SVGIG (reference sequence). The CDR3 spans 16 residues. In DNA form, the CDR3 reads TGTGCCTGGAGTTCCTCTGTATTAATGAACACCGGGGAGCTGTTTTTT. The encoded protein is CAWSSSVLMNTGELFF.

The chain recombines TRBV4-1 with TRBJ2-7; 9 nucleotides line up with TRBD1. Germline V gene sequence: CDR1 MGHRA, CDR2 YSYEKL. J was trimmed by 3 bases and V by 0 bases; bases with no gene match: 3. This CDR3 is built from 15 residues. The DNA for the CDR3 is TGCGCCAGCAGCCAAGATGAGGGACAGGGCTACGAGCAGTACTTC. Protein sequence: CASSQDEGQGYEQYF.

This clone occurred once. The CDR3 here is CASSEGGARNTIYF. The CDR3 region has the DNA TGTGCCAGTAGTGAGGGCGGCGCGAGAAACACCATATATTTT. The chain is built from TRBV19 and TRBJ1-3, with D unclear. The V end lost 5 bases, the J end lost 5 bases, and 13 bases lay between the germline ends. Germline V lookup: CDR1 LNHDA, CDR2 SQIVND (reference sequence). The length of the CDR3 is 14 residues.

The rearrangement links TRBV6-5 to TRBJ2-7; D possibly corresponds to TRBD2 (6 bases). The CDR3 is made up of 14 amino acids. Trimming shortened V by 2 bases and J by 2 bases, and 10 bases separated the two germline ends. Germline V gives CDR1 MNHEY, CDR2 SVGAGI. CDR3 protein: CASSYGGRTYEQYF. The CDR3 nucleotides read TGTGCCAGCAGTTACGGAGGGAGAACCTACGAGCAGTACTTC.

This clone has a handful of counts. This chain links TRBV10-3 with TRBJ2-5; D is possibly TRBD2 (5 bases). CDR3 length equals 16 residues. Trimming removed 0 bases from V and 5 bases from J, with 16 bases in between. Per germline, CDR1 ENHRY and CDR2 SYGVKD. The CDR3 protein is CAISESGDPWRETQYF. The CDR3 bases are TGTGCCATCAGTGAGTCGGGCGACCCGTGGAGGGAGACCCAGTACTTC.

The genes are TRBV7-9 and TRBJ1-5; no definite D call. The CDR3 is 13 residues long. V shed 4 bases and J shed 7 bases, with 11 bases lying between them. Germline V gives CDR1 SEHNR, CDR2 FQNEAQ (reference sequence). CDR3 sequence: CASSSGYIQPQHF. In DNA form, the CDR3 reads TGTGCCAGCAGCTCGGGATATATACAGCCCCAGCATTTT.

This chain joins TRBV5-1 and TRBJ2-3, with 11 positions matching TRBD2. Germline CDR1 reads SGHRS; CDR2 reads YFSETQ. The CDR3 extends over 18 amino acids. J gave up 4 bases and V 0 bases, and 10 bases lay outside the gene matches. The CDR3 is CASSLDRLAGGPSDTQYF. The CDR3 coding sequence is TGCGCCAGCAGCTTGGACAGGTTAGCGGGGGGGCCGTCAGATACGCAGTATTTT. The full variable domain, rest sourced from reference TRBV5-1 and TRBJ2-3, is KAGVTQTPRYLIKTRGQQVTLSCSPISGHRSVSWYQQTPGQGLQFLFEYFSETQRNKGNFPGRFSGRQFSNSRSEMNVSTLELGDSALYLCASSLDRLAGGPSDTQYFGPGTRLTVL.

This chain's CDR3 is CASSLGPRGSSYNEQFF. The DNA of the CDR3 is TGTGCCAGCAGCTTAGGCCCCCGGGGGAGCTCCTACAATGAGCAGTTCTTC. The rearrangement joins TRBV7-9 to TRBJ2-1, with D perhaps TRBD2 (6 bases). The CDR3 spans 17 residues. Trimming removed 1 base from V and 0 bases from J, with 13 bases in between. From germline, CDR1 is SEHNR and CDR2 FQNEAQ (reference sequence).

Only one count was recorded for this clone. The chain carries TRBV19 and TRBJ2-7; D might be TRBD2 (6 bases). The CDR3 sequence is 14 residues long. Trimming removed 5 bases from V and 1 base from J, with 12 bases in between. Germline loops: CDR1 LNHDA, CDR2 SQIVND (reference sequence). CDR3 sequence reads: CASSPGGFSYEQYF. The CDR3 coding sequence is TGTGCCAGTAGTCCCGGGGGATTTTCCTACGAGCAGTACTTC.

The V call is TRBV28, the J call TRBJ1-4; 7 bases agree with TRBD1. Germline assignment: CDR1 MDHEN and CDR2 SYDVKM. The CDR3 is 17 residues long. With V trimmed by 7 bases and J by 8 bases, 19 bases remained unmatched. The CDR3 nucleotides are TGTGCCAGCACCAGGGGGGATTCGGCGGATGGAAAAGAAAAACTGTTTTTT. Its protein product is CASTRGDSADGKEKLFF.

V gene TRBV7-2 combines with J gene TRBJ1-6, with D possibly being TRBD1 (5 bases). The CDR3 has 17 amino acids. Trimming pared 2 bases from V and 8 bases from J, leaving 19 bases between. From germline, CDR1 is SGHTA and CDR2 FQGNSA. The CDR3 region is CASSLNWGGLGDSPLHF. As DNA, the CDR3 is TGTGCCAGCAGCTTAAATTGGGGGGGACTTGGAGATTCACCCCTCCACTTT. The full variable domain, rest sourced from reference TRBV7-2 and TRBJ1-6, is GAGVSQSPSNKVTEKGKDVELRCDPISGHTALYWYRQSLGQGLEFLIYFQGNSAPDKSGLPSDRFSAERTGGSVSTLTIQRTQQEDSAVYLCASSLNWGGLGDSPLHFGNGTRLTVT.

The chain combines TRBV9 with TRBJ2-3, with 10 bases matching TRBD2. Germline V gives CDR1 SGDLS, CDR2 YYNGEE. V gave up 0 bases and J gave up 1 base; unmatched junction bases: 5. This CDR3 has 17 residues. CDR3 DNA sequence: TGTGCCAGCAGCGTAGGACTAGCGGGCGGTGGCACAGATACGCAGTATTTT. Encoded protein: CASSVGLAGGGTDTQYF.

This clone appeared a few times. The chain carries TRBV19 and TRBJ2-1; TRBD1 might be the D (5 bases). CDR1 LNHDA and CDR2 SQIVND come from the germline V gene (reference sequence). V was trimmed by 5 bases and J by 6 bases, leaving 11 bases between them. The CDR3 runs to 13 residues. The DNA of the CDR3 is TGTGCCAGTAGTCCCCAGGGAAGCAATGAGCAGTTCTTC. It specifies CASSPQGSNEQFF.

The count of this clone is one. The chain employs TRBV4-3 and TRBJ2-3; TRBD2 matches at 8 bases. Germline V gene data show CDR1 as LGHNA and CDR2 as YSLEER. V lost 5 bases, J lost 3 bases, and 10 bases stayed unmatched. This CDR3 has 16 residues. CDR3 coding DNA: TGCGCCAGCAGCGGCAGACTAGCGCAACTAACAGATACGCAGTATTTT. As protein: CASSGRLAQLTDTQYF.

The chain couples TRBV7-8 to TRBJ1-1; maybe TRBD1 (5 bases). This CDR3 is built from 16 residues. V shed 1 base and J shed 6 bases, with 18 bases lying between them. Germline values: CDR1 SGHVS, CDR2 FQNEAQ. CDR3 region: CASSLGRGHILAEAFF. In DNA form, the CDR3 reads TGTGCCAGCAGCTTAGGGCGGGGCCACATACTCGCTGAAGCTTTCTTT.

The chain joins TRBV7-2 to TRBJ2-7; 9 positions agree with TRBD2. The trim removed 4 bases at V and 0 bases at J, leaving 7 bases unmatched. CDR1 is SGHTA, CDR2 FQGNSA, per germline. CDR3 length: 16 residues. CDR3 amino acids: CASSWGSSGASYEQYF. Here the CDR3 DNA reads TGTGCCAGCAGCTGGGGGTCTAGCGGGGCCTCCTACGAGCAGTACTTC.

Notes on this clone: The junction differs from germline at one of its ends, possibly a read error. This chain connects TRBV11-1 to TRBJ2-5; D not resolved. CDR1 and CDR2 (germline): SGHAT, FQDESV (reference sequence). The CDR3 covers 13 residues. In DNA form, the CDR3 reads TGTGCCAGCAGCTTAGGGTACCAAGAGGCCCAGTACTTC. It yields the protein CASSLGYQEAQYF.

This chain links TRBV6-5 with TRBJ2-1; 8 bases are a match to TRBD2. Germline V gene sequence: CDR1 MNHEY, CDR2 SVGAGI. The CDR3 covers 16 residues. The trim removed 2 bases at V and 7 bases at J, leaving 10 bases unmatched. The CDR3 sequence: CASSYGTRGVWNEQFF. CDR3 DNA sequence: TGTGCCAGCAGTTACGGCACGCGGGGGGTCTGGAATGAGCAGTTCTTC.

The genes are TRBV30 and TRBJ2-5, with 7 bases matching TRBD1. CDR1 is GTSNPN, CDR2 SVGIG, per germline (reference sequence). After removal of 1 base from V and 5 bases from J, the junction contained 7 bases not matched to a gene. The CDR3 has 14 residues. In DNA, the CDR3 is TGTGCCTGGAGTGGTTTACAGGGGTGGGAGACCCAGTACTTC. It specifies CAWSGLQGWETQYF.